This record covers a single T cell receptor (beta chain). Researchers sorted naive CD8 T cells as cells that were CD8+CD4-CCR7+CD45RA+. These data come from a study of molecular identifiers for immune sequencing clone quantification. The CDR3 is made up of 13 amino acids. In germline, CDR1 is PRHDT, CDR2 FYEKMQ (reference sequence). V lost 5 bases and J lost 0, with 7 bases in between. In TCRdb, the PCR reads were re-called with MiXCR into one record per CDR3 protein. The sample has 400,000 to 600,000 distinct CDR3 sequences, over 20% seen once. Sample: naive CD8+ T cells from blood, with Jurkat cell RNA spiked in. Subset in this sample: FACS-sorted CD8+CD4-CCR7+CD45RA+ naive T cells. This chain joins TRBV13 and TRBJ2-5; D not resolved. The source of this sequence is a human donor in good health. Some libraries in this study had Jurkat cell RNA spiked in. For the CDR3, the DNA is TGTGCCAGCAGCGGCCTGTACCAAGAGACCCAGTACTTC. Translated, it gives CASSGLYQETQYF.